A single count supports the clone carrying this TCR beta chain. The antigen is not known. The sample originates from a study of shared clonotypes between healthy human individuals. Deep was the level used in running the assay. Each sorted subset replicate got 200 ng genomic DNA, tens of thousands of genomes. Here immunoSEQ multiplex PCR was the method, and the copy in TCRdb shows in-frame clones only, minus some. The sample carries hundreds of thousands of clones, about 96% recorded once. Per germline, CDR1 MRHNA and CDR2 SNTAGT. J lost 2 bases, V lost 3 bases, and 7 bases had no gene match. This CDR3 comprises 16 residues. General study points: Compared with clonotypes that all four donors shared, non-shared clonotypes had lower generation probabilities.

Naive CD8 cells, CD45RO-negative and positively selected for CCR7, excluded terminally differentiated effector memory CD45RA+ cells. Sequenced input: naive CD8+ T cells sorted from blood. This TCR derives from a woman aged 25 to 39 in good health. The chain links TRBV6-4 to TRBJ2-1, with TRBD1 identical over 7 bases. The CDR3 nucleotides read TGTGCCAGCAGTGAGTTCGGACAGGCTACCTACAATGAGCAGTTCTTC. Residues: CASSEFGQATYNEQFF.